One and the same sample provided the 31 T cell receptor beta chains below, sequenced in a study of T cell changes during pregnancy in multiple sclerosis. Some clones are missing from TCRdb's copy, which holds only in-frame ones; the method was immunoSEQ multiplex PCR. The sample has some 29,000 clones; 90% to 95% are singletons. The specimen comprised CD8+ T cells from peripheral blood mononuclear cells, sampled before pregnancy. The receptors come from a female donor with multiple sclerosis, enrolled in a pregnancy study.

The CDR3 coding sequence is TGCGCCAGCGGGAGGGCCGTCGCCGGGGAGCTGTTTTTT. This gives the protein CASGRAVAGELFF. V usage is TRBV4-3 and J usage is TRBJ2-2; 7 bases line up with TRBD2. CDR1 and CDR2 (germline): LGHNA, YSLEER. With V trimmed by 8 bases and J by 6 bases, 6 bases remained unmatched. The CDR3 sequence is 13 residues long.

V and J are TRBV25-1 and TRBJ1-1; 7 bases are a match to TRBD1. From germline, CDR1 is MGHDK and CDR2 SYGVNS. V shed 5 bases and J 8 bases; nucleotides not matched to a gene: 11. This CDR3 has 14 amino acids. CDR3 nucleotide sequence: TGTGCCAGCAGTAAAAGGGACAGAAGAGGAGAAGCTTTCTTT. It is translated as CASSKRDRRGEAFF.

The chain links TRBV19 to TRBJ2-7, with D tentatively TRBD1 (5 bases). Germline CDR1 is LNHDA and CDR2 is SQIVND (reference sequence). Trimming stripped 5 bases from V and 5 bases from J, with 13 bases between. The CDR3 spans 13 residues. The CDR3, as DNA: TGTGCCAGTAGTTTATCTGACAGTAACGAGCAGTACTTC. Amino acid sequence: CASSLSDSNEQYF.

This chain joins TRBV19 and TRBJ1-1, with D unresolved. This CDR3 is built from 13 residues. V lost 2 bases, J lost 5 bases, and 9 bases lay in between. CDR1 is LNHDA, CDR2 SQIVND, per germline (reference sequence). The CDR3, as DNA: TGTGCCAGTAGTATATTACCAGAAACTGAAGCTTTCTTT. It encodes CASSILPETEAFF.

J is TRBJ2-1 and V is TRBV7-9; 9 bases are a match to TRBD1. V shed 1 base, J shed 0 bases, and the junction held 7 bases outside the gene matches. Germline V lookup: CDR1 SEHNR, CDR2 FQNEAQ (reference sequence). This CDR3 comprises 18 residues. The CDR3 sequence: CASSLGILDRGSYNEQFF. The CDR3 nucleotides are TGTGCCAGCAGCTTAGGGATTCTGGACAGGGGCTCCTACAATGAGCAGTTCTTC.

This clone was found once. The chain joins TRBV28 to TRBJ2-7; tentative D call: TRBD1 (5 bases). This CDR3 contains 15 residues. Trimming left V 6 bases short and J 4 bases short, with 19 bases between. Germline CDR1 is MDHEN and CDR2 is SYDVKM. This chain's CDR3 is CASRGMRQNLYEQYF. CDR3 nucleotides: TGTGCCAGCAGGGGCATGAGACAGAATCTATACGAGCAGTACTTC. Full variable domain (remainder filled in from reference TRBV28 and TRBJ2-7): DVKVTQSSRYLVKRTGEKVFLECVQDMDHENMFWYRQDPGLGLRLIYFSYDVKMKEKGDIPEGYSVSREKKERFSLILESASTNQTSMYLCASRGMRQNLYEQYFGPGTRLTVT.

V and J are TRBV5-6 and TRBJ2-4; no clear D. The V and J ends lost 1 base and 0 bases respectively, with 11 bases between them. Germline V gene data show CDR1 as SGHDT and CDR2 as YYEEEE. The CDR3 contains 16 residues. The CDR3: CASSLRRLLAKNIQYF. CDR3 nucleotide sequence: TGTGCCAGCAGCTTGCGTAGATTACTAGCCAAAAACATTCAGTACTTC.

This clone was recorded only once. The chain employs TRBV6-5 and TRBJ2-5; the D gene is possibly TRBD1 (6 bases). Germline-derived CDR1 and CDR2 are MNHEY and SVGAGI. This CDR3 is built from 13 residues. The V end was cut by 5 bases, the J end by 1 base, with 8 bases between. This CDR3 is CASSRTAQETQYF. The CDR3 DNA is TGTGCCAGCAGTCGGACAGCCCAAGAGACCCAGTACTTC.

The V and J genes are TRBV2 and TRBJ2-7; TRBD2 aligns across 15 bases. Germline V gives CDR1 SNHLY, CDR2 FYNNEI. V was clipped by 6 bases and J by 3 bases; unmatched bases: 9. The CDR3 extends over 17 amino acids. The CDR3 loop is CASRGRTSGRASYEQYF. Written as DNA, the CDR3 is TGTGCCAGCAGGGGAAGGACTAGCGGGAGGGCCAGCTACGAGCAGTACTTC.

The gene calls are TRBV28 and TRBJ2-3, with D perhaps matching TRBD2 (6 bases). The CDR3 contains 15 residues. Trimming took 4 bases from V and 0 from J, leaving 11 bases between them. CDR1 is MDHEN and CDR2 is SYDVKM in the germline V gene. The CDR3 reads CASSSGEDSTDTQYF. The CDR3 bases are TGTGCCAGCAGTTCGGGGGAGGACAGCACAGATACGCAGTATTTT.

The DNA of the CDR3 is TGTGCCAGCAGCGTACTAGCCGCCCCCTACAATGAGCAGTTCTTC. It specifies CASSVLAAPYNEQFF. The rearrangement uses TRBV9 and TRBJ2-1, with D maybe TRBD2 (5 bases). From germline, CDR1 is SGDLS and CDR2 YYNGEE. V gave up 1 base and J gave up 2 bases, with 10 bases separating them. The CDR3 sequence is 15 residues long.

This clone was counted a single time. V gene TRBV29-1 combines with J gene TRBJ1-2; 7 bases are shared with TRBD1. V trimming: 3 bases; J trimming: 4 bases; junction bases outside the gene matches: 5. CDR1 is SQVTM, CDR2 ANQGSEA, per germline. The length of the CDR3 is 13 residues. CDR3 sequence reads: CSVEGTDLYGYTF. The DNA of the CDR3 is TGCAGCGTTGAGGGGACAGACCTCTATGGCTACACCTTC.

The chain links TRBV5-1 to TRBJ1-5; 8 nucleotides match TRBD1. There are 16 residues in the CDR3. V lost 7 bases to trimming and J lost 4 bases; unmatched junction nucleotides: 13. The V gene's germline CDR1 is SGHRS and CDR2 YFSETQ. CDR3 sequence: CASRGADRAKNQPQHF. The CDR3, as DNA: TGCGCCAGCCGCGGCGCGGACAGGGCCAAGAATCAGCCCCAGCATTTT.

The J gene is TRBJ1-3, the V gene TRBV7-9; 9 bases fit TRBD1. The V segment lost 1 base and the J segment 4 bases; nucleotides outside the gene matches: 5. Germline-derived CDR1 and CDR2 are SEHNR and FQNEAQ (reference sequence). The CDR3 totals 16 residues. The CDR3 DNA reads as TGTGCCAGCAGCTTAGTGGACAGGGGCTCAGGAAACACCATATATTTT. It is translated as CASSLVDRGSGNTIYF.

DNA of the CDR3: TGTGCCAGTAGTTTGATGGACAGGGATAGAGCTTTCTTT. This encodes CASSLMDRDRAFF. The genes are TRBV19 and TRBJ1-1, with 8 bases that match TRBD1. CDR3 length equals 13 residues. The V segment lost 5 bases and the J segment 10 bases; nucleotides outside the gene matches: 9. Germline loops: CDR1 LNHDA, CDR2 SQIVND (reference sequence).

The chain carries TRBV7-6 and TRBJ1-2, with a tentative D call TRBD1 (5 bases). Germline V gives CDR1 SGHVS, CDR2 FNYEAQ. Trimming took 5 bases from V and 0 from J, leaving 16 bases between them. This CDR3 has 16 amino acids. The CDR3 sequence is CASSQRPGHSNYGYTF. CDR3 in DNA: TGTGCCAGCAGCCAGCGCCCCGGACATTCTAACTATGGCTACACCTTC. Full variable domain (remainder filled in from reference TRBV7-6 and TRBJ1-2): GAGVSQSPRYKVTKRGQDVALRCDPISGHVSLYWYRQALGQGPEFLTYFNYEAQQDKSGLPNDRFSAERPEGSISTLTIQRTEQRDSAMYRCASSQRPGHSNYGYTFGSGTRLTVV.

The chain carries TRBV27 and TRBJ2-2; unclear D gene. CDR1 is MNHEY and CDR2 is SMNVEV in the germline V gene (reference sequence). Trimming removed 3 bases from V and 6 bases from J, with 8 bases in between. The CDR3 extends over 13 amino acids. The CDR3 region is CASSFLSPGELFF. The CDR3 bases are TGTGCCAGCAGTTTCCTGAGCCCCGGGGAGCTGTTTTTT.

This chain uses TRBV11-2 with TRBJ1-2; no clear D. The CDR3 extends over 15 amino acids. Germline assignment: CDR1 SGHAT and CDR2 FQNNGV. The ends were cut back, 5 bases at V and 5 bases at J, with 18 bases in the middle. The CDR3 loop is CASSEYPSAIYGYTF. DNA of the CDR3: TGTGCCAGCAGCGAGTACCCTTCTGCTATTTATGGCTACACCTTC.

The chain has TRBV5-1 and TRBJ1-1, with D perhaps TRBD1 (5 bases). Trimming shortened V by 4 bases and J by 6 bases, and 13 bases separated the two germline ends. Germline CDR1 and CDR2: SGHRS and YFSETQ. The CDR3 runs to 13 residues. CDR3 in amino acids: CASSRGALAEAFF. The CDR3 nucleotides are TGCGCCAGCAGCCGCGGGGCTTTAGCTGAAGCTTTCTTT.

CDR3 region: CASSQDREHGELFF. Written as DNA, the CDR3 is TGCGCCAGCAGCCAGGACAGGGAACACGGGGAGCTGTTTTTT. The chain uses TRBV4-3 and TRBJ2-2; 8 bases are shared with TRBD1. The junction had 4 bases not matched to a gene; V was cut back by 3 bases and J by 7 bases. This CDR3 has 14 residues. CDR1 is LGHNA and CDR2 is YSLEER in the germline V gene.

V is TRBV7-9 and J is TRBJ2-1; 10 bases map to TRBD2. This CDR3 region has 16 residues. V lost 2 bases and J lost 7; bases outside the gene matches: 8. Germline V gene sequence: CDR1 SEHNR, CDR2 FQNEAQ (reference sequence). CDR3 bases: TGTGCCAGCAGCTTAAAGCGGGAGGGCTTCCTAAATGAGCAGTTCTTC. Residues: CASSLKREGFLNEQFF.

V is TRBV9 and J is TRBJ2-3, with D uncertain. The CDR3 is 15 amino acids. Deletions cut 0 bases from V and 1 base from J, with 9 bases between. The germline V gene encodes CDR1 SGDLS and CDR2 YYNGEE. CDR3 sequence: CASSVARFGTDTQYF. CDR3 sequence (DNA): TGTGCCAGCAGCGTAGCGAGGTTTGGCACAGATACGCAGTATTTT.

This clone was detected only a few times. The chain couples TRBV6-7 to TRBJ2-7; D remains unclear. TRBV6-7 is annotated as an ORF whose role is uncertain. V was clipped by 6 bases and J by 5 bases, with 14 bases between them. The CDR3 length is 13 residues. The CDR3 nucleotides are TGTGCCAGCAGGCCGAAGAGGCTAAACGAGCAGTACTTC. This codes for CASRPKRLNEQYF.

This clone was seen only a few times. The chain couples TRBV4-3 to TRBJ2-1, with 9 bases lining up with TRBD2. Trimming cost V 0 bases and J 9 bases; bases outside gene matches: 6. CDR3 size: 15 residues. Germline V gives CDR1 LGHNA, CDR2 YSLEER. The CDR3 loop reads CASSQDRLAGFEQFF. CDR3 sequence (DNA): TGCGCCAGCAGCCAAGATCGGCTAGCGGGATTTGAGCAGTTCTTC.

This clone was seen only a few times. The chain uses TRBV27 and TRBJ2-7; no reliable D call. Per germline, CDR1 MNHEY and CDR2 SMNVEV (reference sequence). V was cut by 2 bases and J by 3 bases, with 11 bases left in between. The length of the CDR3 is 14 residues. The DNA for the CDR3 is TGTGCCAGCAGTTTAAAGAGTCTTGGCTACGAGCAGTACTTC. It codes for CASSLKSLGYEQYF.

CDR3 residues: CASSDWTRTSGTDTQYF. The CDR3 DNA follows: TGTGCCAGCAGTGACTGGACCCGGACTAGCGGCACAGATACGCAGTATTTT. This chain links TRBV6-4 with TRBJ2-3; TRBD2 matches 9 bases. Germline-derived CDR1 and CDR2 are MRHNA and SNTAGT. This CDR3 comprises 17 residues. Trimming cost V 1 base and J 1 base; bases outside gene matches: 6.

This chain's CDR3 is CASSLVGDRGSTLHGELFF. DNA of the CDR3: TGTGCCAGCAGCTTAGTGGGGGACAGGGGGAGTACCTTGCACGGGGAGCTGTTTTTT. The rearrangement joins TRBV7-9 to TRBJ2-2; 11 bases fit TRBD1. The junction had 14 bases not matched to a gene; V was cut back by 1 base and J by 7 bases. The CDR3 length is 19 residues. CDR1 and CDR2 from the germline V gene are SEHNR and FQNEAQ (reference sequence).

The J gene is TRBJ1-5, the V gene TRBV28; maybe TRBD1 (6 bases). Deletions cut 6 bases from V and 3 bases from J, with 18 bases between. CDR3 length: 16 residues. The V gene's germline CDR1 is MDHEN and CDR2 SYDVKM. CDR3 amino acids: CASSSLRQGLNQPQHF. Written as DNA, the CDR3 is TGTGCCAGCAGCTCCCTCCGGCAGGGGCTCAATCAGCCCCAGCATTTT.

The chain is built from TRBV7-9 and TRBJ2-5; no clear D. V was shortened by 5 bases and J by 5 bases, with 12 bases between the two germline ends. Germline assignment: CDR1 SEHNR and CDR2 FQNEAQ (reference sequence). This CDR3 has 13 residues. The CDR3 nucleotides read TGTGCCAGCAGCCCCGGTAGTATGGAGACCCAGTACTTC. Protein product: CASSPGSMETQYF. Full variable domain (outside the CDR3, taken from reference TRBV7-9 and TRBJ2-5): DTGVSQNPRHKITKRGQNVTFRCDPISEHNRLYWYRQTLGQGPEFLTYFQNEAQLEKSRLLSDRFSAERPKGSFSTLEIQRTEQGDSAMYLCASSPGSMETQYFGPGTRLLVL.

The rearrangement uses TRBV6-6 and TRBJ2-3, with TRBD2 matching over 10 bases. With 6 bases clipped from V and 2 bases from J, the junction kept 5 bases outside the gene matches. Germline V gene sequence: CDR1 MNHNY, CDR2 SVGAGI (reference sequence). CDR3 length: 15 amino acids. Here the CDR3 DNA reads TGTGCCAGCAGCCCCGGGACTAGCGACACAGATACGCAGTATTTT. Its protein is CASSPGTSDTDTQYF.

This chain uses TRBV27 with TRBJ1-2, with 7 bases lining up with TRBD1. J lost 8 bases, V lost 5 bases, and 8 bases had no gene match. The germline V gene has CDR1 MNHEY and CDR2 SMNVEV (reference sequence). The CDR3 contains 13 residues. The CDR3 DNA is TGTGCCAGCAGTATACACAGGGGTGGAGGCTACACCTTC. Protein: CASSIHRGGGYTF.